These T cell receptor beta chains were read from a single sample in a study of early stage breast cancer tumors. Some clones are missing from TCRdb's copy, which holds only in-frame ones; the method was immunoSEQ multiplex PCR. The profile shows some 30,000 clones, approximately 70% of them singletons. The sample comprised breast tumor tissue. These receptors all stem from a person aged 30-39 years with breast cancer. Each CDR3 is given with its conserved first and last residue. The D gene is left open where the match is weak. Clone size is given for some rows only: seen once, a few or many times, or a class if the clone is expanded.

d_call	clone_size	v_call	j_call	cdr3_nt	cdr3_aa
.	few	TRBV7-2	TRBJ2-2	TGTGCCAGCAGCCTAAGCCGTACCGGGGAGCTGTTTTTT	CASSLSRTGELFF
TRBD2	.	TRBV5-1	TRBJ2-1	TGCGCCAGCAGCTTGGGACTAGCGGGAGGGATTGAGCAGTTCTTC	CASSLGLAGGIEQFF
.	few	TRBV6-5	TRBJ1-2	TGTGCCAGCAGTTATACAGGGCTGTATGGCTACACCTTC	CASSYTGLYGYTF
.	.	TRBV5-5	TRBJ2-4	TGTGCCAGCAGCTTGAGCGGAGCCAAAAACATTCAGTACTTC	CASSLSGAKNIQYF
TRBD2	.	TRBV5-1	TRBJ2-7	TGCGCCAGCAGCTTGGATCTTTCTAGCGGGAGTCCCTACGAGCAGTACTTC	CASSLDLSSGSPYEQYF
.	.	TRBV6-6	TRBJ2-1	TGTGCCAGCAGCGGGGTTGCCTACAATGAGCAGTTCTTC	CASSGVAYNEQFF
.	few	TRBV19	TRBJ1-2	TGTGCCAGCAGGCGCGGGGCAGACCTCCTGGGCTACACCTTC	CASRRGADLLGYTF
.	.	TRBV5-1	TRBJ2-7	TGCGCCAGCAGCTTGGCCTTGGCTAGCGCGACCTACGAGCAGTACTTC	CASSLALASATYEQYF
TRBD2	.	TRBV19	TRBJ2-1	TGTGCCAGTATCGTTACTAGCGGGAGGGCCAGTGAGCAGTTCTTC	CASIVTSGRASEQFF
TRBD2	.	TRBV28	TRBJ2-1	TGTGCCAGCAGTCCACCGGCTAGCGGGAGAGGCGAGCAGTTCTTC	CASSPPASGRGEQFF
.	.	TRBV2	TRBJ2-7	TGTGCCAGCACTAGGGGGCGGGAGTCCGACGAGCAGTACTTC	CASTRGRESDEQYF
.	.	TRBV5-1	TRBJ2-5	TGCGCCAGCAGCTTAGGGGGCGGGGAAGAGACCCAGTACTTC	CASSLGGGEETQYF
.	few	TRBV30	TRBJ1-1	TGTGCCTGGGGTTTCGCCAACACTGAAGCTTTCTTT	CAWGFANTEAFF
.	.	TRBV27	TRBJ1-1	TGTGCCAGCAGTTCCGGGACTGCGAACACTGAAGCTTTCTTT	CASSSGTANTEAFF
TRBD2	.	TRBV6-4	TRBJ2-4	TGTGCCAGCAGTGGGACTAGCGGGAGGGTGAGCATTCAGTACTTC	CASSGTSGRVSIQYF
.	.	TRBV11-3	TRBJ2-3	TGTGCCAGCAGCTTAGATAGCACAGATACGCAGTATTTT	CASSLDSTDTQYF
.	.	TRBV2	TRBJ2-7	TGTGCCAGCAGTGGGATAACTCGTACACGCTACGAGCAGTACTTC	CASSGITRTRYEQYF
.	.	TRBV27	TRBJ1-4	TGTGCCAGCAGTTTACGCGGGCCCCGGCAGGGAGGTAATGAAAAACTGTTTTTT	CASSLRGPRQGGNEKLFF